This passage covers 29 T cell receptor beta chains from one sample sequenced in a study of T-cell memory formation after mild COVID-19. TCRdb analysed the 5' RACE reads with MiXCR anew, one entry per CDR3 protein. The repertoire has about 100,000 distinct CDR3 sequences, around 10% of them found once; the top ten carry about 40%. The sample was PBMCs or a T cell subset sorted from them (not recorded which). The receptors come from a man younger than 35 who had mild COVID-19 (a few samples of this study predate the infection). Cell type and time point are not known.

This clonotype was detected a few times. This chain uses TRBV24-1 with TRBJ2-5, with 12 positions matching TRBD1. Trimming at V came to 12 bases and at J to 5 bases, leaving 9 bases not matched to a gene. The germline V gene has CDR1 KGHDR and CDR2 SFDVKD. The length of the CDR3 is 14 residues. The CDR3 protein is CALNGTGGRETQYF. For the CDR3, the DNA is TGTGCCTTAAACGGGACAGGGGGCAGGGAGACCCAGTACTTC.

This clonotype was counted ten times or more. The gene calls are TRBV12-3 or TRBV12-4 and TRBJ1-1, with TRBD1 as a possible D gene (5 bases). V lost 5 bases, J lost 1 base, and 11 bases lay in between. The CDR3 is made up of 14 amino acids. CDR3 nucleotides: TGTGCCAGCAGTCTGGGGGGGAGGAACACTGAAGCTTTCTTT. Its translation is CASSLGGRNTEAFF.

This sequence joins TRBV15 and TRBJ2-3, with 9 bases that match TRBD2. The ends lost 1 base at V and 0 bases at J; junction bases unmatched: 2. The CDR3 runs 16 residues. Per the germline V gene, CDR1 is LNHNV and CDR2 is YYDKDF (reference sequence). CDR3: CATSRVAGASTDTQYF. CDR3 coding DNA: TGTGCCACCAGCAGAGTAGCGGGGGCTAGCACAGATACGCAGTATTTT.

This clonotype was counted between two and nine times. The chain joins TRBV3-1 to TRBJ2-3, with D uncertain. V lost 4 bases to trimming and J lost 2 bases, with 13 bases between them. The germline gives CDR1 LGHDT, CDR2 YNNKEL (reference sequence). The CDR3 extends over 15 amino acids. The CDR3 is CASSPRWSYTDTQYF. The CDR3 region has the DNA TGTGCCAGCAGCCCCCGTTGGAGCTACACAGATACGCAGTATTTT.

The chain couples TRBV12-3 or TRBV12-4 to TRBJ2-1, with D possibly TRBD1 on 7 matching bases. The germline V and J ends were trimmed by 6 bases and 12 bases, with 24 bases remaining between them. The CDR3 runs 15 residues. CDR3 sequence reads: CASRDQGGARVRQFF. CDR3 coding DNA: TGTGCCAGCAGGGATCAGGGGGGAGCTAGGGTTAGGCAGTTCTTC.

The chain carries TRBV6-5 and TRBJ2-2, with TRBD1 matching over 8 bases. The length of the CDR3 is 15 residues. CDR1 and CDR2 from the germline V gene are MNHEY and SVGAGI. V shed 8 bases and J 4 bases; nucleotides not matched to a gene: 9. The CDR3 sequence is CASSTGALSTGELFF. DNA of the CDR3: TGTGCCAGCTCGACAGGGGCGCTGAGCACCGGGGAGCTGTTTTTT.

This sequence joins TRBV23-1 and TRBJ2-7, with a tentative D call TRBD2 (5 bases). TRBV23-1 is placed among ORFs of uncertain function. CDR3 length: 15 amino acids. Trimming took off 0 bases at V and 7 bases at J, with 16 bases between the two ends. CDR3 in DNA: TGCGCCAGCAGTCAATCCTTCGACCATTCGGGGGAGCAGTACGTC. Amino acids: CASSQSFDHSGEQYV.

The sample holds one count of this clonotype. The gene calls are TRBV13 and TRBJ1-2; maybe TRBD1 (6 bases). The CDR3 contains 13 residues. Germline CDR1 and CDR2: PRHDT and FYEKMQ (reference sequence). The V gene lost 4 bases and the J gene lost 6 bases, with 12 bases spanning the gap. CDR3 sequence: CASSSRGSHGYTF. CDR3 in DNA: TGTGCCAGCAGCTCCAGGGGATCGCATGGCTACACCTTC. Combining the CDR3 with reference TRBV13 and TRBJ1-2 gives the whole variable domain AAGVIQSPRHLIKEKRETATLKCYPIPRHDTVYWYQQGPGQDPQFLISFYEKMQSDKGSIPDRFSAQQFSDYHSELNMSSLELGDSALYFCASSSRGSHGYTFGSGTRLTVV.

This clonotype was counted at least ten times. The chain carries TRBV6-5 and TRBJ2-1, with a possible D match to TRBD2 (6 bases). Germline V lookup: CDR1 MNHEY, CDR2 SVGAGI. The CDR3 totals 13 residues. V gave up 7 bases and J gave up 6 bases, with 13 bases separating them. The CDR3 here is CASKWRGTNEQFF. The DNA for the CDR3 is TGTGCCAGCAAATGGCGGGGTACCAATGAGCAGTTCTTC.

The CDR3 DNA is TGTGCCAGCTCACCACCCTCCCAGGGAGTATCGGATACGCAGTATTTT. Its translation is CASSPPSQGVSDTQYF. The chain employs TRBV18 and TRBJ2-3, with D tentatively TRBD1 or TRBD2 (5 bases each). The CDR3 extends over 16 amino acids. The germline CDR1 and CDR2 sequences are KGHSH and LQKENI. V was shortened by 0 bases and J by 6 bases, with 16 bases between the two germline ends.

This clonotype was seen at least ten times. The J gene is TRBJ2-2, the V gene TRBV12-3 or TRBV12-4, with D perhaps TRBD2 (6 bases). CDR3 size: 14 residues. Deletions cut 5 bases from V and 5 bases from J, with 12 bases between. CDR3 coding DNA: TGTGCCAGCAGTCCCGTCGCGGGGACCGGGGAGCTGTTTTTT. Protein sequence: CASSPVAGTGELFF.

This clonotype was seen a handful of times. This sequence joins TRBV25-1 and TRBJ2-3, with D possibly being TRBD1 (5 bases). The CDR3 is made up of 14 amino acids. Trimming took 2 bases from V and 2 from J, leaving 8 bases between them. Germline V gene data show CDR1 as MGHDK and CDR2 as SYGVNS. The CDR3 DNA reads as TGTGCCAGCAGTGAACAGGGCTACACAGATACGCAGTATTTT. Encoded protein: CASSEQGYTDTQYF.

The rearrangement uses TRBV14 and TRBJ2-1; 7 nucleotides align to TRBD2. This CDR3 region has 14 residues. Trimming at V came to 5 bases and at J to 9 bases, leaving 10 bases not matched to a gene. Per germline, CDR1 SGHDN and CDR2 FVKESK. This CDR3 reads CASSARGTKGEQFF. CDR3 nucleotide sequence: TGTGCCAGCAGCGCCCGCGGGACTAAGGGTGAGCAGTTCTTC.

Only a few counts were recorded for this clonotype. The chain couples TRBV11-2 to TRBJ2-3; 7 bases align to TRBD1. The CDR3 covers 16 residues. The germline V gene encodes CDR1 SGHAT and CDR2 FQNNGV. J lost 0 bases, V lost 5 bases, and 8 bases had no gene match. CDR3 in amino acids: CASSLNRGSSTDTQYF. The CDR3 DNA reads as TGTGCCAGCAGCCTGAACAGGGGTTCTAGCACAGATACGCAGTATTTT.

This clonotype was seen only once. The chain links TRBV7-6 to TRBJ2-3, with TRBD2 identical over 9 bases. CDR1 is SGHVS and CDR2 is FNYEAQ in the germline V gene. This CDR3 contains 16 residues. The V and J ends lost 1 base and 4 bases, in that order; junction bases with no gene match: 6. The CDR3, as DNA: TGTGCCAGCAGCTTAGTTGGCGGGGGGGCGTCAGATACGCAGTATTTT. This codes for CASSLVGGGASDTQYF.

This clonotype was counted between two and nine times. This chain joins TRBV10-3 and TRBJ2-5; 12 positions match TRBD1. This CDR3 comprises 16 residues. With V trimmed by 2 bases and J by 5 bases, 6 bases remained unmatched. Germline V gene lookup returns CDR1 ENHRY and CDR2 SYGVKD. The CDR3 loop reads CAISERGTGGLETQYF. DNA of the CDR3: TGTGCCATCAGTGAGAGGGGGACAGGGGGCTTGGAGACCCAGTACTTC.

CDR3 in amino acids: CASSLRAPATDTQYF. In DNA, the CDR3 is TGCGCCAGCAGCTTGAGGGCCCCGGCTACAGATACGCAGTATTTT. V gene TRBV5-1 combines with J gene TRBJ2-3; unclear D gene. The CDR3 is 15 residues long. Trimming removed 1 base from V and 3 bases from J, with 12 bases in between. Germline values: CDR1 SGHRS, CDR2 YFSETQ.

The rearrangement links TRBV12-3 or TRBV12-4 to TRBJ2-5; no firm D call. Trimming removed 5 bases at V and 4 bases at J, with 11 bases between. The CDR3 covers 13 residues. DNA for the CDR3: TGTGCCAGCAGTCAAGGACCCTCAGAGACCCAGTACTTC. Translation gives CASSQGPSETQYF.

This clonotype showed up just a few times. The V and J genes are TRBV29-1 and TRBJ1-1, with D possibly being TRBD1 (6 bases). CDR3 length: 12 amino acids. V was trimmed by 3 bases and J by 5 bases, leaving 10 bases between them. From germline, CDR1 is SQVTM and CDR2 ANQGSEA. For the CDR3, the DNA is TGCAGCGTTGACAGGGGTGGAACTGAAGCTTTCTTT. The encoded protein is CSVDRGGTEAFF.

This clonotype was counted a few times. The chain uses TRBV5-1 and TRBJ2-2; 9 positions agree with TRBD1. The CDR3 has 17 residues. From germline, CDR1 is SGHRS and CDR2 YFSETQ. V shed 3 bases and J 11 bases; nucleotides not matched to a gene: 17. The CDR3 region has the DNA TGCGCCAGCAGCTCCCTAACCGGGACAGGGATGTCTGGCGAGCTGTTTTTT. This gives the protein CASSSLTGTGMSGELFF.

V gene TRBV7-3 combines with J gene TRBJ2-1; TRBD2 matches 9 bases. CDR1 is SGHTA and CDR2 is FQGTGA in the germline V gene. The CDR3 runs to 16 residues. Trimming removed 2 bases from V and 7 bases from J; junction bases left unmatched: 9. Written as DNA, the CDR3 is TGTGCCAGCAGCTTATCTAGCGGGGCGAGTATGAATGAGCAGTTCTTC. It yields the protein CASSLSSGASMNEQFF.

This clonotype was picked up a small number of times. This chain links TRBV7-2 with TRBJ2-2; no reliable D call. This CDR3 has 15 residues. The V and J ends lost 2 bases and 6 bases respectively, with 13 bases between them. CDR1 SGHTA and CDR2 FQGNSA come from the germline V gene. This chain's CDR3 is CASSLFLGLAGELFF. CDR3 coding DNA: TGTGCCAGCAGCTTATTTTTGGGTCTGGCCGGGGAGCTGTTTTTT. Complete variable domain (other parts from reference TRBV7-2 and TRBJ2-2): GAGVSQSPSNKVTEKGKDVELRCDPISGHTALYWYRQSLGQGLEFLIYFQGNSAPDKSGLPSDRFSAERTGGSVSTLTIQRTQQEDSAVYLCASSLFLGLAGELFFGEGSRLTVL.

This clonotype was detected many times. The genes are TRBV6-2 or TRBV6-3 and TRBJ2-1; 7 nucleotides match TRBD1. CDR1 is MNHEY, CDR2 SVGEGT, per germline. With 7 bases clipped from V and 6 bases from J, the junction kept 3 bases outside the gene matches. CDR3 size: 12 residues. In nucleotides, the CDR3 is TGTGCCAGCACCCCAGGGGGCAATGAGCAGTTCTTC. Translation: CASTPGGNEQFF.

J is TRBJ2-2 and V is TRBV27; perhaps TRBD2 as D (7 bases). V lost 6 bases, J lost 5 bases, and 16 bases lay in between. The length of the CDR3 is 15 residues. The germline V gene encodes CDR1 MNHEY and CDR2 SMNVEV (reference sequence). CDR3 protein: CASRILGGGTGELFF. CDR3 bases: TGTGCCAGCAGGATACTAGGGGGGGGAACCGGGGAGCTGTTTTTT.

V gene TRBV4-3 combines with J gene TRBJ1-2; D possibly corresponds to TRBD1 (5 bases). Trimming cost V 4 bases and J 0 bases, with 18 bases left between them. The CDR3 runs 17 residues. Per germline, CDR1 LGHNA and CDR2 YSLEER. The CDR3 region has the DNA TGCGCCAGCAGCCGAGGTGCAGGGATTGTAGCTAACTATGGCTACACCTTC. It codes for CASSRGAGIVANYGYTF.

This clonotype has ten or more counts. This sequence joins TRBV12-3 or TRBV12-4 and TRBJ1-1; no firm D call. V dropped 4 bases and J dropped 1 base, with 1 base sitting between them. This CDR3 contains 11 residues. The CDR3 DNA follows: TGTGCCAGCAGTTCGAACACTGAAGCTTTCTTT. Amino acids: CASSSNTEAFF.

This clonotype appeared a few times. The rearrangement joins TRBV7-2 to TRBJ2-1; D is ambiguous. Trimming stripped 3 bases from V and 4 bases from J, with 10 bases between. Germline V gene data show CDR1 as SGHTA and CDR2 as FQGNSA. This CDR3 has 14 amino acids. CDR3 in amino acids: CASSFAGPYNEQFF. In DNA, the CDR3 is TGTGCCAGCAGCTTTGCCGGGCCTTACAATGAGCAGTTCTTC.

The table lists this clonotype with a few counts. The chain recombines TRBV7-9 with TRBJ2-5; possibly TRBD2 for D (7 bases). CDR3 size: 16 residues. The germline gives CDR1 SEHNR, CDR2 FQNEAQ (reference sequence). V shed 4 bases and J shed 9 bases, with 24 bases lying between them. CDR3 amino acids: CASSSSHGGTPPSQYF. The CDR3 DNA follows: TGTGCCAGCAGCTCATCTCACGGGGGGACACCTCCGTCCCAGTACTTC.

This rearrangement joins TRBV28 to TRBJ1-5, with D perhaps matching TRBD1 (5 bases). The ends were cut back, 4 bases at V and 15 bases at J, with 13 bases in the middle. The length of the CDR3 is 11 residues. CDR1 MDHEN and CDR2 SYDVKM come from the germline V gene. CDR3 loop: CASSSGAPGHF. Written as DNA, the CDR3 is TGTGCCAGCAGTTCCGGGGCGCCAGGGCATTTT.